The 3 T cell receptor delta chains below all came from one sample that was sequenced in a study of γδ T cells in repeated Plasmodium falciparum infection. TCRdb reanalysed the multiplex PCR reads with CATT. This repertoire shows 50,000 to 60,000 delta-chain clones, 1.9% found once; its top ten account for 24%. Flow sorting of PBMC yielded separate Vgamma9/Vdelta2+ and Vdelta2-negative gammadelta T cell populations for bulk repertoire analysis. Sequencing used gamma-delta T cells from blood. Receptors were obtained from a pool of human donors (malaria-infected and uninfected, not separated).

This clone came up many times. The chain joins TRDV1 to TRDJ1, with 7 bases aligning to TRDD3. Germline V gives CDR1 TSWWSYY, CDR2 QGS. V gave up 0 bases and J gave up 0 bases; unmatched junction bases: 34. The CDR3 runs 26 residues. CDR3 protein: CALGELGPLFRTNFRGGHLDTDKLIF. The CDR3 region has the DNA TGTGCTCTTGGGGAACTGGGACCTCTCTTCCGGACTAATTTTCGTGGGGGACACCTCGACACCGATAAACTCATCTTT.

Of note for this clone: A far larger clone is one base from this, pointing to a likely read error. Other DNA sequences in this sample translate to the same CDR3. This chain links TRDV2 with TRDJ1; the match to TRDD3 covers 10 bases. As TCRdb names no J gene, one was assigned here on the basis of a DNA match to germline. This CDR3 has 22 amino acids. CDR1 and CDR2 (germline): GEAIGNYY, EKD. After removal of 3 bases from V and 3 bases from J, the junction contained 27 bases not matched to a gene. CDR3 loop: CACDVSGLPSYWGIPLPDKLIF. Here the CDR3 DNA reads TGTGCCTGTGACGTGTCGGGCCTTCCCTCATACTGGGGGATCCCCCTGCCCGATAAACTCATCTTT.

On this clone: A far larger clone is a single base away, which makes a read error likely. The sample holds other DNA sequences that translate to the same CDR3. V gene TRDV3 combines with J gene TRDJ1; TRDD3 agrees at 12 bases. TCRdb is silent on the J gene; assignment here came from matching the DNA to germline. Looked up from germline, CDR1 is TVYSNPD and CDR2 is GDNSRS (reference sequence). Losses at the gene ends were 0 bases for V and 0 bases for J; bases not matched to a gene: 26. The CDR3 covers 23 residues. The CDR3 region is CAFRLYPTLKHWGIPKYTDKLIF. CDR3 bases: TGTGCCTTTAGGCTATACCCTACGCTGAAACACTGGGGGATACCGAAGTACACCGATAAACTCATCTTT.